This T cell receptor beta chain stems from a study of blood T cell repertoires in COVID-19. Study overall: Acute and convalescent COVID-19 specimens originated in the United States, Italy and Spain.

This clone was counted between two and nine times. Original handling: For nucleated cells, counts were estimated from reference gene primer amplification. Generated by immunoSEQ multiplex PCR, the TCRdb table keeps only in-frame clones and is missing some. V and J calls and clone size are those listed in that table; D and trimming were worked out from the DNA. The sample records 85,000 to 95,000 clones, around 89% being singletons. Trimming left V 0 bases short and J 7 bases short, with 10 bases between. The germline V gene encodes CDR1 SGHTA and CDR2 FQGTGA. The CDR3 has 13 residues. This rearrangement joins TRBV7-3 to TRBJ2-7, with D perhaps TRBD2 (6 bases). Sequencing was performed on peripheral blood. This TCR was recovered from a man between 60 and 70 years old with acute or convalescent COVID-19. CDR3 region: CASSLTGRGEQYF. In DNA form, the CDR3 reads TGTGCCAGCAGCTTAACTGGGCGGGGAGAGCAGTACTTC.